This note documents a single T cell receptor beta chain sequence. RNA in amounts of roughly 0.5 to 1 ug was reverse transcribed with random hexamers. The TCR beta CDR3 was amplified by immunoSEQ multiplex PCR across 54 Vbeta, 13 Jbeta. One entry per CDR3 protein results from TCRdb running MiXCR on the immunoSEQ multiplex PCR reads. The sample lists approximately 200,000 distinct CDR3 sequences, roughly 94% seen once, with 0.082% in the top ten. Trimming pared 3 bases from V and 5 bases from J, leaving 14 bases between. Germline V lookup: CDR1 DFQATT, CDR2 SNEGSKA (reference sequence). CDR3 length equals 13 residues. These data come from a study of CD8 T cells in Susac syndrome.

This chain joins TRBV20-1 and TRBJ2-7; either TRBD1 or TRBD2 may fit D (5 bases each). The TCR was taken from a human donor with multiple sclerosis. Sequencing used CD4+ T cells from PBMCs. CDR3 residues: CSASGALGDEQYF. The CDR3 DNA reads as TGCAGTGCTAGCGGGGCCCTCGGGGACGAGCAGTACTTC.